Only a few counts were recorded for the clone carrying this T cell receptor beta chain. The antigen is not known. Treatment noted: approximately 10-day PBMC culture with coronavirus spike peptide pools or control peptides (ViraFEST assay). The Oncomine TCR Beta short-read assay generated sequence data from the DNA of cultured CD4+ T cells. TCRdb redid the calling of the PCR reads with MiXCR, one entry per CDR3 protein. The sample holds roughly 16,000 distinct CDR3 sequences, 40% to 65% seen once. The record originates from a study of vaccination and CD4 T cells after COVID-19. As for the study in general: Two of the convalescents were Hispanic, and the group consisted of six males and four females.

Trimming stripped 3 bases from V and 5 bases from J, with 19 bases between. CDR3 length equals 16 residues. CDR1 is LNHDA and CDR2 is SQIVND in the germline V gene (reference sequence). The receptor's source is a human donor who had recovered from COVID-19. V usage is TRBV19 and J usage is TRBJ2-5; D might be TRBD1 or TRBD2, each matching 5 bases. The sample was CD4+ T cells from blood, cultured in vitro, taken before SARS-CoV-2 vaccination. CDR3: CASSMRGAGKDETQYF. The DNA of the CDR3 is TGTGCCAGTAGTATGAGAGGGGCAGGGAAGGACGAGACCCAGTACTTC.